The 4 T cell receptor beta chains in this list originate from one sample, sequenced in a study of blood T cell repertoires in COVID-19. Some clones are missing from TCRdb's copy, which holds only in-frame ones; the method was immunoSEQ multiplex PCR. Of about 55,000 clones in the sample, around 86% were seen once. The sequencing sample was made of peripheral blood. The receptor set was obtained from a woman older than 75 with acute or convalescent COVID-19.

The V call is TRBV5-1, the J call TRBJ2-5; D is unclear. Germline V gene data show CDR1 as SGHRS and CDR2 as YFSETQ. Trimming removed 0 bases from V and 4 bases from J, with 13 bases in between. There are 15 residues in the CDR3. CDR3 nucleotide sequence: TGCGCCAGCAGCTTGGGGCCTATCACGGGAGAGACCCAGTACTTC. This translates into CASSLGPITGETQYF.

The genes are TRBV5-1 and TRBJ2-2; D possibly corresponds to TRBD2 (5 bases). V was cut by 1 base and J by 5 bases, with 12 bases left in between. The CDR3 is made up of 15 amino acids. CDR1 and CDR2 from the germline V gene are SGHRS and YFSETQ. The CDR3 coding sequence is TGCGCCAGCAGCTTGCGCCACACGGGAACCGGGGAGCTGTTTTTT. Amino acids: CASSLRHTGTGELFF.

The rearrangement uses TRBV10-2 and TRBJ2-7, with TRBD2 matching 9 bases. This CDR3 region has 14 residues. V dropped 0 bases and J dropped 7; count of bases not matched to a gene: 4. Germline V lookup: CDR1 WSHSY, CDR2 SAAADI. The CDR3 nucleotides read TGCGCCAGCAGTGAGTCGAATCTAGCGGGAGAGCAGTACTTC. This encodes CASSESNLAGEQYF.

The chain couples TRBV7-9 to TRBJ1-5; D is unclear. The CDR3 is made up of 14 amino acids. Germline V gene sequence: CDR1 SEHNR, CDR2 FQNEAQ (reference sequence). The V and J ends lost 6 bases and 4 bases respectively, with 13 bases between them. The CDR3 loop is CASSQKGGNQPQHF. DNA for the CDR3: TGTGCCAGCAGTCAGAAGGGCGGGAATCAGCCCCAGCATTTT.